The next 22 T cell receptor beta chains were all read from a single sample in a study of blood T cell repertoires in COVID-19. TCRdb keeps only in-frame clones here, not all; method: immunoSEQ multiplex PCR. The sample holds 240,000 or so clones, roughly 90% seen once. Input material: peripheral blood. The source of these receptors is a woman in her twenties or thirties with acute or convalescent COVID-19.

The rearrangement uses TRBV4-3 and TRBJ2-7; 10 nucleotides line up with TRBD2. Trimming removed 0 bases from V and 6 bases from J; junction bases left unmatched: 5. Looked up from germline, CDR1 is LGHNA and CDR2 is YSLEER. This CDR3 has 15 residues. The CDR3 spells CASSQESGRAFEQYF. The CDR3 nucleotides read TGCGCCAGCAGCCAAGAGAGCGGGAGGGCCTTCGAGCAGTACTTC.

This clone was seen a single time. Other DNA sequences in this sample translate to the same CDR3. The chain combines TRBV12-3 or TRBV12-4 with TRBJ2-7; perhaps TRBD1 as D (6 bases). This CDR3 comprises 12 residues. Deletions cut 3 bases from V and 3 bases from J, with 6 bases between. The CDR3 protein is CASSLTGYEQYF. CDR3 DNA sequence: TGTGCCAGCAGTTTGACAGGCTACGAGCAGTACTTC.

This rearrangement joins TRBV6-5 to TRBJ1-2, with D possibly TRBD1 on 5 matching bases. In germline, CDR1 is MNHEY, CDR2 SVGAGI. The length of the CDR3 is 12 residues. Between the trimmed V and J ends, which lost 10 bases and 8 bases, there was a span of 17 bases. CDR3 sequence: CATSGGTEGYTF. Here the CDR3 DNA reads TGTGCCACGAGTGGGGGGACGGAGGGCTACACCTTC.

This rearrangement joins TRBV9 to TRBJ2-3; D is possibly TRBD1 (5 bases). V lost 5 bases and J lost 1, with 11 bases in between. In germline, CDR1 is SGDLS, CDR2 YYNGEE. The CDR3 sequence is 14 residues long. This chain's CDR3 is CASSPRTRTDTQYF. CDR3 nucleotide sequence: TGTGCCAGCAGTCCGCGGACACGCACAGATACGCAGTATTTT.

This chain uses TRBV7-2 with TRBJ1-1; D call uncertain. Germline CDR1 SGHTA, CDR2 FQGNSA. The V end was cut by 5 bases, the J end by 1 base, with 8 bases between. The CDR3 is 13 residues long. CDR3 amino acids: CASSPYRNTEAFF. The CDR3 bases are TGTGCCAGCAGCCCCTACAGGAACACTGAAGCTTTCTTT.

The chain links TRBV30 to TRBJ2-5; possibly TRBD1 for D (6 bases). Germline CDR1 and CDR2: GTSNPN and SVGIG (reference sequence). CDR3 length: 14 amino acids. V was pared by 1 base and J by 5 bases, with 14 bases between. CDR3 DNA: TGTGCCTGGAGTGCCCCAGGGGTACGGGAGACCCAGTACTTC. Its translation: CAWSAPGVRETQYF.

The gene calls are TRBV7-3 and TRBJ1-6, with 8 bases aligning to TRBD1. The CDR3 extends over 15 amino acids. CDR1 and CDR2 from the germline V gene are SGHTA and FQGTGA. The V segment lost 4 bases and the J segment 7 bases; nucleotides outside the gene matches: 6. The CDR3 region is CASSSQGAKNSPLHF. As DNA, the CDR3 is TGTGCCAGCAGCTCGCAGGGGGCCAAAAATTCACCCCTCCACTTT.

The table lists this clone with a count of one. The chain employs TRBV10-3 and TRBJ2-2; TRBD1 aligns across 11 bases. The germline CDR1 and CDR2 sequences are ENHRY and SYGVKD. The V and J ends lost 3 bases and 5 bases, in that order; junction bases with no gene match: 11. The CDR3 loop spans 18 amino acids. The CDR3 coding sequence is TGTGCCATCAGTGAACATCAGCCGGGACAGGGGGGGACCGGGGAGCTGTTTTTT. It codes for CAISEHQPGQGGTGELFF.

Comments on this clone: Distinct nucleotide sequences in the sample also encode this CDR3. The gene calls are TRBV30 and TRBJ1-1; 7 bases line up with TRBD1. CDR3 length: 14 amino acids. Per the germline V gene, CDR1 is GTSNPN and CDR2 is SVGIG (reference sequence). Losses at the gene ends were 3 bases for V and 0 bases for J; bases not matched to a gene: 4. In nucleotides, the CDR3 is TGTGCCTGGAGCCCCGGGACAGTGAACACTGAAGCTTTCTTT. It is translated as CAWSPGTVNTEAFF.

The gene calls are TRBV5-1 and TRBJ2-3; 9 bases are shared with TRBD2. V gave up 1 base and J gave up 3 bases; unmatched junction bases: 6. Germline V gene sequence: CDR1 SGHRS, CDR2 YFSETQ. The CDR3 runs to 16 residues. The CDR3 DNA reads TGCGCCAGCAGCTTGCAGGTAGCGGGGGATACAGATACGCAGTATTTT. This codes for CASSLQVAGDTDTQYF.

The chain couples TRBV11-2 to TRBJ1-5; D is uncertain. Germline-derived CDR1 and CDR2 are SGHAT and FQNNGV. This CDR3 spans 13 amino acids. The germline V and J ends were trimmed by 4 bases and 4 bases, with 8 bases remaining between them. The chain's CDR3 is CASSSHSNQPQHF. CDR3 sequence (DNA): TGTGCCAGCAGCTCCCACTCAAATCAGCCCCAGCATTTT. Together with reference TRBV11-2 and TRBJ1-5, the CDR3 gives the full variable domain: EAGVAQSPRYKIIEKRQSVAFWCNPISGHATLYWYQQILGQGPKLLIQFQNNGVVDDSQLPKDRFSAERLKGVDSTLKIQPAKLEDSAVYLCASSSHSNQPQHFGDGTRLSIL.

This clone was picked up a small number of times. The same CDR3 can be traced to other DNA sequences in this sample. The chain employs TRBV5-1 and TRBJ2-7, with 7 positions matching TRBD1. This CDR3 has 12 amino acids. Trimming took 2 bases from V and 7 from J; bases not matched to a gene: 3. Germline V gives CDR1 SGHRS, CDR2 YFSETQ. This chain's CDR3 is CASSLTGAEQYF. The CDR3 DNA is TGCGCCAGCAGCTTAACAGGGGCAGAGCAGTACTTC.

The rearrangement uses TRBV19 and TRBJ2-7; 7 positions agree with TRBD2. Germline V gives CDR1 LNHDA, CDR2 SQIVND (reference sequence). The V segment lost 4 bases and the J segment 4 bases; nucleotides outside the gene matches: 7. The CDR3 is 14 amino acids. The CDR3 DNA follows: TGTGCCAGTAGTAAGGGCGGGAGCAAGTACGAGCAGTACTTC. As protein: CASSKGGSKYEQYF.

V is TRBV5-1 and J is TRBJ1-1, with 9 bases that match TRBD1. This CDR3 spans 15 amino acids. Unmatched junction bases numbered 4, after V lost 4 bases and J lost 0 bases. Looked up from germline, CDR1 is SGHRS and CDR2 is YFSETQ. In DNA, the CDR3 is TGCGCCAGCAGCGATCGACAGGGGGTGAACACTGAAGCTTTCTTT. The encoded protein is CASSDRQGVNTEAFF.

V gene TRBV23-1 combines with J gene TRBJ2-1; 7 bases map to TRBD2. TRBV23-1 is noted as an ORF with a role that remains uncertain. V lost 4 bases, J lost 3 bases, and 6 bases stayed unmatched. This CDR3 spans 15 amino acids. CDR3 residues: CASSPGLRLYNEQFF. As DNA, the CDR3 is TGCGCCAGCAGTCCGGGACTACGACTCTACAATGAGCAGTTCTTC.

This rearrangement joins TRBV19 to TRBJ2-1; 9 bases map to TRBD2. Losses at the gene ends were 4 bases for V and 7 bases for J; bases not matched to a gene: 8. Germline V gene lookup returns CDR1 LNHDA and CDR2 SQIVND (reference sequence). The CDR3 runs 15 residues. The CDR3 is CASSRTGLAVNEQFF. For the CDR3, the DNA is TGTGCCAGTAGTAGAACGGGACTAGCTGTAAATGAGCAGTTCTTC.

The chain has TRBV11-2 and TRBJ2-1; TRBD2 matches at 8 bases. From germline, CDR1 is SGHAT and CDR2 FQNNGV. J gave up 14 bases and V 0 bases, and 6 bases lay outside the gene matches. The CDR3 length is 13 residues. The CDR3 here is CASSLDLGTSEFF. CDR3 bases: TGTGCCAGCAGCTTAGATCTGGGGACTAGTGAGTTCTTC.

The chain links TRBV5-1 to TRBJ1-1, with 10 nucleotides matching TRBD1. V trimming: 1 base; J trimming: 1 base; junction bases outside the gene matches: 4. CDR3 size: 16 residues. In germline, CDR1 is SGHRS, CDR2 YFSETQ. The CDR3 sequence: CASSLRQGAWNTEAFF. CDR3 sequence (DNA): TGCGCCAGCAGCTTGCGACAGGGGGCTTGGAACACTGAAGCTTTCTTT.

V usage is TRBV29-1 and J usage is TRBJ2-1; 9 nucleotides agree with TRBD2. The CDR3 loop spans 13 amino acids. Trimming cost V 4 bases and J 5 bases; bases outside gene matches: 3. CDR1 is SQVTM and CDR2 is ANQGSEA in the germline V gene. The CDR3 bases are TGCAGCGTTGCTAGCGGGAACCACAATGAGCAGTTCTTC. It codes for CSVASGNHNEQFF.

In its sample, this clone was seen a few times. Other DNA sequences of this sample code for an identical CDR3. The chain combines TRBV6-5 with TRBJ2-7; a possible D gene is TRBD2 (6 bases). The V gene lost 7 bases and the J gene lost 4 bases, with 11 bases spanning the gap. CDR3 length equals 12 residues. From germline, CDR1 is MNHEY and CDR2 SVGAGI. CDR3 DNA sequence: TGTGCCAGCACTAGGGGAGGTTACGAGCAGTACTTC. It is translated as CASTRGGYEQYF.

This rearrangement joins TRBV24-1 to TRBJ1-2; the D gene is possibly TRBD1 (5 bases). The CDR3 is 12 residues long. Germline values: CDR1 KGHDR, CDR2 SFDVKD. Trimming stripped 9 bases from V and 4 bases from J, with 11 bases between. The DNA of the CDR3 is TGTGCCACCGCGGACAAGATCTATGGCTACACCTTC. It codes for CATADKIYGYTF.

The CDR3 nucleotides read TGTGCCAGTAGTACCCAGTTGGGCGGAAACACCATATATTTT. It yields the protein CASSTQLGGNTIYF. The gene calls are TRBV19 and TRBJ1-3; D is uncertain. There are 14 residues in the CDR3. Germline V gives CDR1 LNHDA, CDR2 SQIVND (reference sequence). The V and J ends lost 4 bases and 4 bases respectively, with 11 bases between them.